This T cell receptor (beta chain) was recorded in a study of T-cell memory formation after mild COVID-19. On the study more broadly: Across donors, TCR clusters were largely donor specific.

Germline V gives CDR1 DFQATT, CDR2 SNEGSKA (reference sequence). The CDR3 is 17 residues long. The ends lost 5 bases at V and 1 base at J; junction bases unmatched: 11. This clonotype was found a few times. One entry per CDR3 protein, called by TCRdb with MiXCR from the 5' RACE reads. The table lists about 130,000 distinct CDR3 sequences, about 18% of them singletons. The chain recombines TRBV20-1 with TRBJ2-3; 11 bases line up with TRBD2. This sequence originates from a man aged 18 to 30 who had mild COVID-19 (a few samples of this study predate the infection). Cell type and time point are not known. Sequences were obtained from PBMCs or a T cell subset sorted from them (not recorded which). CDR3 nucleotide sequence: TGCAGTGCTGCTCCACTCCCTAGCGGGGGGCGCACAGATACGCAGTATTTT. It codes for CSAAPLPSGGRTDTQYF.